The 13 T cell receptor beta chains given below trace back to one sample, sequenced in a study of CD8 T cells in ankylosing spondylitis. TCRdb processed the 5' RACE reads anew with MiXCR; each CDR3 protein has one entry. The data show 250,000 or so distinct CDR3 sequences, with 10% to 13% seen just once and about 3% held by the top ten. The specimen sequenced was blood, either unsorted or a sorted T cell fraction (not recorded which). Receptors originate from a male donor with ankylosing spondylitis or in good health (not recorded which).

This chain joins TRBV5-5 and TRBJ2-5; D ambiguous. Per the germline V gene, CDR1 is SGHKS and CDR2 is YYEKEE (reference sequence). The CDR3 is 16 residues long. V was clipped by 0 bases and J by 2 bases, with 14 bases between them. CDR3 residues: CASSLEVQMPQETQYF. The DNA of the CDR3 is TGTGCCAGCAGCTTGGAGGTCCAGATGCCTCAAGAGACCCAGTACTTC.

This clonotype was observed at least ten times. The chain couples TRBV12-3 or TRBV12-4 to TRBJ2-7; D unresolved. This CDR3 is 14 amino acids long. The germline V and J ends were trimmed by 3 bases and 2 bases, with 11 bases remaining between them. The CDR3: CASSFTQVAYEQYF. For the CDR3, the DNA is TGTGCCAGCAGTTTCACCCAGGTAGCCTACGAGCAGTACTTC.

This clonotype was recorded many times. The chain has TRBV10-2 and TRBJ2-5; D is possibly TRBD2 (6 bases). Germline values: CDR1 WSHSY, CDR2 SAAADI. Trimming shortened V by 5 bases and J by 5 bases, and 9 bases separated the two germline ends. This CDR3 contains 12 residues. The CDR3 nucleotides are TGCGCCAGCAGTCGGGGACTCGAGACCCAGTACTTC. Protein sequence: CASSRGLETQYF.

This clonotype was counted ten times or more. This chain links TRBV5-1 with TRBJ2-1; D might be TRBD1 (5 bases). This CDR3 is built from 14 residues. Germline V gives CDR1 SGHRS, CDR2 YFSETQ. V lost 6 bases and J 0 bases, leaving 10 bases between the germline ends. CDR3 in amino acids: CASTTDSSYNEQFF. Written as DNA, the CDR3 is TGCGCCAGCACCACAGACAGCTCCTACAATGAGCAGTTCTTC.

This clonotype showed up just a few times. CDR3 sequence (DNA): TGTGCCAGCAGTTACTCCGAAGCGGGAGTCTACGAGCAGTACTTC. This encodes CASSYSEAGVYEQYF. V is TRBV6-5 and J is TRBJ2-7, with 8 bases aligning to TRBD2. Germline CDR1 is MNHEY and CDR2 is SVGAGI. The CDR3 spans 15 residues. The V and J ends lost 0 bases and 3 bases, in that order; junction bases with no gene match: 4.

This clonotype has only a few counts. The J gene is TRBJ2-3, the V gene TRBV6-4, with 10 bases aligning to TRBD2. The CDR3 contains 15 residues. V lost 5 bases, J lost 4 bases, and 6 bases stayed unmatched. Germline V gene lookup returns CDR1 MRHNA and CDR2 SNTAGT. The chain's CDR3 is CASSTSSGSADTQYF. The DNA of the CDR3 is TGTGCCAGCAGTACCTCTAGCGGGAGCGCAGATACGCAGTATTTT.

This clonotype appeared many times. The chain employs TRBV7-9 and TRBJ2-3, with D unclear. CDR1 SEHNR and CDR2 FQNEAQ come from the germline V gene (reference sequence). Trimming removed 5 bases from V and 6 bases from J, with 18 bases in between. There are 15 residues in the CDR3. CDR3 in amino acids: CASSPHDTPQDTQYF. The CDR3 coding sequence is TGTGCCAGCAGCCCCCACGACACACCGCAGGATACGCAGTATTTT.

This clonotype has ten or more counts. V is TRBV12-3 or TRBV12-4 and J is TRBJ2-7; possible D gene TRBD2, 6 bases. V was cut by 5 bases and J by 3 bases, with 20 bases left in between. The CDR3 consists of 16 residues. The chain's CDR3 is CASSARVGGEGYEQYF. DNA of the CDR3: TGTGCCAGCAGTGCAAGGGTGGGAGGAGAGGGCTACGAGCAGTACTTC.

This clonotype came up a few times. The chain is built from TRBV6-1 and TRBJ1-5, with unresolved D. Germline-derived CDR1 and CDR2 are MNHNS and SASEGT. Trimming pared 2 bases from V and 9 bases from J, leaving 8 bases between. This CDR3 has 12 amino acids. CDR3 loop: CASSELRMPQHF. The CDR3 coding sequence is TGTGCCAGCAGTGAATTACGGATGCCCCAGCATTTT.

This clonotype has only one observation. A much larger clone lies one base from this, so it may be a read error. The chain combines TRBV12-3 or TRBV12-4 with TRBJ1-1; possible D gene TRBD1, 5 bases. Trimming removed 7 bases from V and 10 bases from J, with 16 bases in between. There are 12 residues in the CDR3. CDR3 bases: TGTGCCAGCAATTGGGGGGGGTTCGGAGCTTTCTTT. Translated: CASNWGGFGAFF.

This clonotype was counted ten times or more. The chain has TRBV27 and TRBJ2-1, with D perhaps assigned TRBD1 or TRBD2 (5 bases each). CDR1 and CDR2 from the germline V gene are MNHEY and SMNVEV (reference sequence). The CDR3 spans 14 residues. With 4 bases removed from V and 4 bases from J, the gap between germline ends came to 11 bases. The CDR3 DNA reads TGTGCCAGCAGTTCTCGGGACCGATACAATGAGCAGTTCTTC. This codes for CASSSRDRYNEQFF.

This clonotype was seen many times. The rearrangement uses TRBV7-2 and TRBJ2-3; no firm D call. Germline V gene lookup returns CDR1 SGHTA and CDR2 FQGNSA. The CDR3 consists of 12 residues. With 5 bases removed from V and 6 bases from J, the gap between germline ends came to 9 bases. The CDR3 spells CASSEQWDTQYF. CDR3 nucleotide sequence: TGTGCCAGCAGCGAGCAGTGGGATACGCAGTATTTT.

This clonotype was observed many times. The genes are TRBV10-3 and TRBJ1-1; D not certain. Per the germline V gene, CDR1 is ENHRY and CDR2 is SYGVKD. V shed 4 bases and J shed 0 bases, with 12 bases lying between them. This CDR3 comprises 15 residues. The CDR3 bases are TGTGCCATCAGTGCGAGACTGTTAATGAACACTGAAGCTTTCTTT. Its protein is CAISARLLMNTEAFF.